The sample holds many counts of the clone carrying this T cell receptor (beta chain). Its cognate antigen is unknown. V lost 6 bases to trimming and J lost 7 bases; unmatched junction nucleotides: 3. The CDR3 has 14 residues. The data were taken from a study of T cell repertoires in cytomegalovirus infection. About the research overall: Public TCR beta signature analysis indicated the presence of both CMV infection and matching HLA type. Study conclusions and caveats: The study found HLA-C-restricted CMV-specific TCR beta clonotypes dominating the ex vivo response.

MiXCR, applied by TCRdb to the reads, yields one record per CDR3 protein. The repertoire consists of some 280,000 distinct CDR3 sequences, with roughly 15% occurring once and the leading ten covering around 8.7%. The sequence was obtained from a human donor in good health (CMV status not recorded). Some clones in this sample may be carry-over from other donors' samples. Input material: PBMCs. The chain couples TRBV12-3 or TRBV12-4 to TRBJ1-6; 10 bases are shared with TRBD1. CDR3: CASRGQGRNSPLHF. The CDR3 region has the DNA TGTGCCAGCAGGGGACAGGGGCGGAATTCACCCCTCCACTTT.